This T cell receptor (beta chain) was profiled in a study of cytomegalovirus exposure and HLA in healthy donors. The ends lost 4 bases at V and 8 bases at J; junction bases unmatched: 17. The CDR3 is 17 residues long. Germline CDR1 and CDR2: SGHNT and YYREEE (reference sequence). Clones were read by immunoSEQ multiplex PCR, and TCRdb kept only the in-frame ones, dropping some. The repertoire holds under 200,000 clones, with roughly nine tenths as singletons. The V and J genes are TRBV5-4 and TRBJ1-2; 10 bases agree with TRBD1. What was sequenced was PBMCs. The clonotype comes from a woman aged 18-35 years in good health and CMV-seropositive. The CDR3 DNA reads as TGTGCCAGCAGCCCTCCCGCGACAGGGGGCGTTGGGATCGGCTACACCTTC. This encodes CASSPPATGGVGIGYTF. Looking up the rest from reference TRBV5-4 and TRBJ1-2 gives the full variable domain: ETGVTQSPTHLIKTRGQQVTLRCSSQSGHNTVSWYQQALGQGPQFIFQYYREEENGRGNFPPRFSGLQFPNYSSELNVNALELDDSALYLCASSPPATGGVGIGYTFGSGTRLTVV.